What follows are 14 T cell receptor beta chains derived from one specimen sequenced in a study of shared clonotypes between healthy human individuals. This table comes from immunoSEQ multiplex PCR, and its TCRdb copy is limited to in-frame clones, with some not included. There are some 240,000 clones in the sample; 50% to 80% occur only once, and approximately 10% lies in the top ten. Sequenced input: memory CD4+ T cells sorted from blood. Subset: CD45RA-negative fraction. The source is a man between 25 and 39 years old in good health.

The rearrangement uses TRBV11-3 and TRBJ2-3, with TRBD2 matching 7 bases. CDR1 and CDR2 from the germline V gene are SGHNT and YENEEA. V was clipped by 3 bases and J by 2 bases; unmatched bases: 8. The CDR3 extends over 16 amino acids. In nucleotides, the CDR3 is TGTGCCAGCAGCTTGGGAGGGCAGACTCTCACAGATACGCAGTATTTT. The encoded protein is CASSLGGQTLTDTQYF.

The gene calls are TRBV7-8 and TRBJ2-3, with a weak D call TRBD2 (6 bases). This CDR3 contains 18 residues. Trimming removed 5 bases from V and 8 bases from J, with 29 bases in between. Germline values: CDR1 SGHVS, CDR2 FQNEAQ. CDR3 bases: TGTGCCAGCAGCCCCCGCCGGAGGGGCCGAAATGCTGGGGGTACGCAGTATTTT. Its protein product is CASSPRRRGRNAGGTQYF.

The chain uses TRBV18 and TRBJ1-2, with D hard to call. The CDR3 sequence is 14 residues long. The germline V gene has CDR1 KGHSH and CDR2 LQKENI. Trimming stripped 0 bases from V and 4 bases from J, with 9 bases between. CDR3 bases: TGTGCCAGCTCACCACCGTGGCAACGCTATGGCTACACCTTC. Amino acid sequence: CASSPPWQRYGYTF.

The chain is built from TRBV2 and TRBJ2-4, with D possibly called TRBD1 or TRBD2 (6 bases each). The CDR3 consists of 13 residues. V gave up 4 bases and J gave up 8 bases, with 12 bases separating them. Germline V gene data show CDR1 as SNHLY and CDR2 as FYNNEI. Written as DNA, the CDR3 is TGTGCCAGCAGTGGCAGGGGAGGACACATTCAGTACTTC. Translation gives CASSGRGGHIQYF.

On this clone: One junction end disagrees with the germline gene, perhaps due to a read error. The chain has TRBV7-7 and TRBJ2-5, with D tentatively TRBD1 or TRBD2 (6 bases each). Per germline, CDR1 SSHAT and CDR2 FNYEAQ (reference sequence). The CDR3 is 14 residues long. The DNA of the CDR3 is TGTGCTAGCAGCCCAAGAGGAGGGGGGGAGACCCAGTACTTC. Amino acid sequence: CASSPRGGGETQYF.

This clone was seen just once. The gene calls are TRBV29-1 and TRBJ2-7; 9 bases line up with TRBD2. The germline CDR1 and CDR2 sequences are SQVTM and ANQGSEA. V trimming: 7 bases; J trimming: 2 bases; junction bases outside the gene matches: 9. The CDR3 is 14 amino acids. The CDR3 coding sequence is TGCAGCGCTAACAGCGGGAGGATTCCCTACGAGCAGTACTTC. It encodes CSANSGRIPYEQYF.

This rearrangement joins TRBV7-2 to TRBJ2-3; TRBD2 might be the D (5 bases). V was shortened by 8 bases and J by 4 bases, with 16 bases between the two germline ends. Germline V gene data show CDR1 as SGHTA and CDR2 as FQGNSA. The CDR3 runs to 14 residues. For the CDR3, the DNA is TGTGCCAGCTTGAGGGTGAAAGGGTCAGATACGCAGTATTTT. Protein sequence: CASLRVKGSDTQYF.

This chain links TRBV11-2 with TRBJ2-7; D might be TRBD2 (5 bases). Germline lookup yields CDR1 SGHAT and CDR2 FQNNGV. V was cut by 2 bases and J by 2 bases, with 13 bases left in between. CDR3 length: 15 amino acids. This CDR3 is CASSLNPGSAYEQYF. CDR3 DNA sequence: TGTGCCAGCAGCTTAAACCCAGGTAGCGCCTACGAGCAGTACTTC.

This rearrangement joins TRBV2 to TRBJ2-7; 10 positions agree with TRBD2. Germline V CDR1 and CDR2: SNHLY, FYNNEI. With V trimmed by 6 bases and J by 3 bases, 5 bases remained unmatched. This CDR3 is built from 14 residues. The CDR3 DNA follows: TGTGCCAGCAGACCCGGGACTAGCGACTACGAGCAGTACTTC. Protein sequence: CASRPGTSDYEQYF.

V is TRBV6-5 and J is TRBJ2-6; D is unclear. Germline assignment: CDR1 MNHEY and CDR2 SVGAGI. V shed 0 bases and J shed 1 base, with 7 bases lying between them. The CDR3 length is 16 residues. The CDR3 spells CASSYSFESGANVLTF. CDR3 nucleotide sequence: TGTGCCAGCAGTTACTCTTTTGAATCTGGGGCCAACGTCCTGACTTTC.

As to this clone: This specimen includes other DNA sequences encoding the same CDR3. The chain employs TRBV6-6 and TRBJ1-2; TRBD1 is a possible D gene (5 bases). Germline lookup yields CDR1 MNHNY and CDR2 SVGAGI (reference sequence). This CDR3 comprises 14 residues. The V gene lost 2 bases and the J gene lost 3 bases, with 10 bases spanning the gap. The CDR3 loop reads CASSYSLGDYGYTF. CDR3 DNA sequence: TGTGCCAGCAGTTACAGCTTAGGGGACTATGGCTACACCTTC.

The CDR3, as DNA: TGTGCCAGCAGTGAAAGCCGGCGGACCTATGGCTACACCTTC. Its translation is CASSESRRTYGYTF. The chain is built from TRBV6-1 and TRBJ1-2; D gene ambiguous. CDR3 size: 14 residues. CDR1 is MNHNS, CDR2 SASEGT, per germline. V lost 2 bases to trimming and J lost 4 bases, with 11 bases between them.

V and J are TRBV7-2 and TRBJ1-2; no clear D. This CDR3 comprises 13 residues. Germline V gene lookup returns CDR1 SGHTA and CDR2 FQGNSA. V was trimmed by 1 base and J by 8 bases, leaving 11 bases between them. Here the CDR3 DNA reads TGTGCCAGCAGCTTAGTGTCCTTTCGGGGCTACACCTTC. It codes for CASSLVSFRGYTF.

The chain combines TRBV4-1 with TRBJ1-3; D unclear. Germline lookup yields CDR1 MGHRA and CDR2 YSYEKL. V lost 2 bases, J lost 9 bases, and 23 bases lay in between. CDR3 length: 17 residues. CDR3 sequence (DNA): TGCGCCAGCAGCCAAAAACGGCCGGGCCCTGAGTATAGCACCATATATTTT. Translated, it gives CASSQKRPGPEYSTIYF.